This TCR beta chain was captured by sequencing in a study of blood T cell repertoires in COVID-19. Turning to the study itself: Samples taken during acute and convalescent COVID-19 were collected in the United States, Italy and Spain. T cells, B-cell-depleted T cells, or PBMCs supplied cDNA or gDNA.

In the original processing: Using reference gene primer amplification, nucleated cell counts were estimated. The data were produced by immunoSEQ multiplex PCR, yet TCRdb's version contains in-frame clones alone and is incomplete. The V and J calls and clone size were taken over from that table, and D and trimming were inferred from the DNA. In the table there are over 100,000 clones, approximately 88% of which are singletons. The sample taken for sequencing was peripheral blood. The source is a man in his fifties or sixties with acute or convalescent COVID-19.

The CDR3 loop reads CASSGGTGGTDTQYF. The CDR3 DNA reads as TGTGCCAGCAGCGGCGGGACAGGGGGCACAGATACGCAGTATTTT. The chain links TRBV9 to TRBJ2-3, with 10 bases aligning to TRBD1. Germline lookup yields CDR1 SGDLS and CDR2 YYNGEE. This CDR3 region has 15 residues. The ends lost 3 bases at V and 1 base at J; junction bases unmatched: 2.